Below, 19 T cell receptor beta chains from the same sample are listed, as sequenced in a study of CXCR3-negative and CXCR3-positive naive CD8 T cells. The study made its TRB cDNA libraries by 5' RACE, adding UMI labels. TCRdb re-called the 5' RACE reads, yielding one record per CDR3 amino acid sequence without DNA. This sample's clone table lists some 130,000 distinct CDR3 sequences. Sequenced sample: naive CXCR3- CD8+ T cells from blood. Subset in this sample: CD45RO-CCR7+CD27+CD95- naive CD8+ T cells lacking CXCR3 (TNR3-). Source of these receptors: a human donor in good health. Some clones in this sample may be carry-over from other donors' samples.

This chain joins TRBV29-1 and TRBJ2-1; lacking DNA, the TRBD1 call made by TCRdb goes unchecked. CDR1 SQVTM and CDR2 ANQGSEA come from the germline V gene. This CDR3 has 12 residues. CDR3 loop: CSVGDPYNEQFF.

This sequence joins TRBV6-2 or TRBV6-3 and TRBJ2-6; TCRdb gives TRBD2 as the D gene, but with no DNA this cannot be confirmed. The CDR3 length is 16 residues. Germline loops: CDR1 MNHEY, CDR2 SVGEGT. CDR3 region: CASSYAEGSGANVLTF.

The V call is TRBV23-1, the J call TRBJ2-5; there is no DNA to check the TCRdb D call of TRBD2. TRBV23-1 is placed among ORFs of uncertain function. The CDR3 has 15 amino acids. CDR3 protein: CANPLALGARETQYF.

The chain joins TRBV20-1 to TRBJ2-7; TCRdb gives TRBD1 as the D gene, but with no DNA this cannot be confirmed. The CDR3 loop spans 15 amino acids. Per germline, CDR1 DFQATT and CDR2 SNEGSKA (reference sequence). Here the CDR3 reads CSAPGWQGQSYEQYF.

The chain joins TRBV27 to TRBJ2-7. The CDR3 is 14 amino acids. CDR1 is MNHEY and CDR2 is SMNVEV in the germline V gene (reference sequence). The CDR3 here is CASSLDGSSYEQYF.

This chain uses TRBV7-8 with TRBJ1-1. There are 13 residues in the CDR3. Germline assignment: CDR1 SGHVS and CDR2 FQNEAQ. The CDR3: CASSLTEISEAFF.

The chain joins TRBV7-9 to TRBJ2-5; lacking DNA, the TRBD1 call made by TCRdb goes unchecked. The CDR3 totals 15 residues. Looked up from germline, CDR1 is SEHNR and CDR2 is FQNEAQ (reference sequence). This chain's CDR3 is CASSYILGQGDTQYF.

The rearrangement uses TRBV14 and TRBJ2-1; TCRdb's assignment of TRBD1 cannot be checked, as there is no DNA. CDR1 and CDR2 from the germline V gene are SGHDN and FVKESK. The CDR3 length is 14 residues. The CDR3: CASTRQGENNEQFF.

The rearrangement uses TRBV29-1 and TRBJ2-1. The CDR3 consists of 17 residues. From germline, CDR1 is SQVTM and CDR2 ANQGSEA. This CDR3 reads CSVEDLILSGSLNEQFF.

The J gene is TRBJ2-5, the V gene TRBV29-1; absent DNA, TCRdb's TRBD1 call cannot be checked. The CDR3 has 14 residues. The germline V gene has CDR1 SQVTM and CDR2 ANQGSEA. CDR3 region: CSVVGQGQGVTQYF.

This rearrangement joins TRBV12-3 or TRBV12-4 to TRBJ1-4. The CDR3 has 14 residues. The CDR3 sequence: CASSLGEEGEKLFF.

The V call is TRBV10-2, the J call TRBJ2-7; as DNA is missing, the TRBD2 call by TCRdb cannot be tested. The CDR3 sequence is 13 residues long. CDR1 is WSHSY and CDR2 is SAAADI in the germline V gene. The CDR3 protein is CASRSGGDYEQYF.

This sequence joins TRBV6-5 and TRBJ2-1; as DNA is missing, the TRBD1 call by TCRdb cannot be tested. CDR1 is MNHEY, CDR2 SVGAGI, per germline. The CDR3 is made up of 17 amino acids. The CDR3: CASSYSSGHSSYNEQFF.

This sequence joins TRBV7-6 and TRBJ2-7; the TCRdb D gene call, TRBD1, has no DNA to confirm it. This CDR3 has 17 residues. The germline CDR1 and CDR2 sequences are SGHVS and FNYEAQ. CDR3: CASSLFEGDLLAYEQYF.

The V gene is TRBV29-1, the J gene TRBJ2-2. The CDR3 extends over 12 amino acids. Germline loops: CDR1 SQVTM, CDR2 ANQGSEA. This chain's CDR3 is CSVEDGTGELFF.

The CDR3 spells CASSPDTPEETQYF. The rearrangement joins TRBV6-6 to TRBJ2-5; the TRBD1 assignment by TCRdb is unverifiable without DNA. The CDR3 spans 14 residues. The V gene's germline CDR1 is MNHNY and CDR2 SVGAGI (reference sequence).

V usage is TRBV20-1 and J usage is TRBJ2-2. The CDR3 contains 13 residues. Germline-derived CDR1 and CDR2 are DFQATT and SNEGSKA (reference sequence). CDR3: CSAKAKTTGELFF.

This chain links TRBV6-2 or TRBV6-3 with TRBJ2-1; TCRdb names TRBD2, which stays unverified in the absence of DNA. The CDR3 extends over 15 amino acids. CDR1 is MNHEY and CDR2 is SVGEGT in the germline V gene. CDR3 amino acids: CASSYSGLGGNEQFF.

The chain's CDR3 is CASSFPLAGESSRETQYF. The rearrangement uses TRBV5-1 and TRBJ2-5; TCRdb indicates TRBD2, and absent DNA this call remains unverified. The CDR3 extends over 18 amino acids. Germline V gene sequence: CDR1 SGHRS, CDR2 YFSETQ.